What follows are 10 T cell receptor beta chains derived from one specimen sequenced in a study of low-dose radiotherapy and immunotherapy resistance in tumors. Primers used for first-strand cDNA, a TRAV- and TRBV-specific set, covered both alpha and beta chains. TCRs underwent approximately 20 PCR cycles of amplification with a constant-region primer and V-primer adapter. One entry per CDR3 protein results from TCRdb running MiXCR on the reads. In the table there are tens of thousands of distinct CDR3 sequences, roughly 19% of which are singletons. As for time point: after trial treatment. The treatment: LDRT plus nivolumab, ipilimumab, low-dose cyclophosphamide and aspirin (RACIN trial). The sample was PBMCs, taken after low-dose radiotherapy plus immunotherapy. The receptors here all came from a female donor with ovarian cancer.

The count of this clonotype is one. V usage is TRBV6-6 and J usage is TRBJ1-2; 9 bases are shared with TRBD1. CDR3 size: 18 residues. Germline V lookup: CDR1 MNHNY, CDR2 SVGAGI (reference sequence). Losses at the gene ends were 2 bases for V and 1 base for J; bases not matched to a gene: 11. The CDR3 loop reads CASSYITGDRGINYGYTF. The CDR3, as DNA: TGTGCCAGCAGTTACATTACCGGAGACAGGGGGATTAACTATGGCTACACCTTC.

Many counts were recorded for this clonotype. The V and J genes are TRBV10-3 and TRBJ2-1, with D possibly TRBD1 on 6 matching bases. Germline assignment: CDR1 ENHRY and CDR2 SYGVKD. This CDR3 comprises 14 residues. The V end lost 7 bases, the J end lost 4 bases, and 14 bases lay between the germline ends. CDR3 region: CAITGQLSYNEQFF. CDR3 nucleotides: TGTGCCATCACAGGACAGCTTTCGTACAATGAGCAGTTCTTC.

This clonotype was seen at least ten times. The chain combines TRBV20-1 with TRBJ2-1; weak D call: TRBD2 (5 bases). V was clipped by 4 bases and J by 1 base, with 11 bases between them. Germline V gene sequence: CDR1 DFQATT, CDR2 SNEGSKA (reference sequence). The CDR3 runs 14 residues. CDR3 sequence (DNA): TGCAGTGCTAACCAGCCGGGATCCTACAATGAGCAGTTCTTC. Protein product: CSANQPGSYNEQFF.

The CDR3 nucleotides read TGTGCCAGCAGCTCCCCCGGGACTAGCGGGAGCACCTACGAGCAGTACTTC. Translation gives CASSSPGTSGSTYEQYF. This chain uses TRBV7-9 with TRBJ2-7; 14 bases map to TRBD2. V trimming: 4 bases; J trimming: 2 bases; junction bases outside the gene matches: 7. CDR3 length equals 17 residues. Germline lookup yields CDR1 SEHNR and CDR2 FQNEAQ (reference sequence).

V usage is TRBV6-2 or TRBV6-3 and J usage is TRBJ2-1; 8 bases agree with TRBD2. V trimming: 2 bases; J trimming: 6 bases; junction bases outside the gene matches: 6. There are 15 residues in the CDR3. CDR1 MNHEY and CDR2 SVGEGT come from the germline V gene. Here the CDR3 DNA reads TGTGCCAGCAGTTACCCGGGACTAGGAGGCAATGAGCAGTTCTTC. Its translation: CASSYPGLGGNEQFF.

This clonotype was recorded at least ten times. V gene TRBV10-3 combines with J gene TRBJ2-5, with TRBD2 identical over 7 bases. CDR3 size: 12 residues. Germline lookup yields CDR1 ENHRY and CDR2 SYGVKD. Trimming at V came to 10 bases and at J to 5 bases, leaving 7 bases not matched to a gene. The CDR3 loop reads CATEREGETQYF. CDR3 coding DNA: TGTGCCACCGAGCGGGAAGGGGAGACCCAGTACTTC.

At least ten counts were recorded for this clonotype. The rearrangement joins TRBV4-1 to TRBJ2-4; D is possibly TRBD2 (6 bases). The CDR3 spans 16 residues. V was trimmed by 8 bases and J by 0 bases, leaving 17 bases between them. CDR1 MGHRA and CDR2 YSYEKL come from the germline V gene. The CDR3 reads CASGTGDQIAKNIQYF. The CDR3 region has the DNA TGCGCCAGCGGTACGGGGGACCAGATAGCCAAAAACATTCAGTACTTC.

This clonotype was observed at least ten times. The chain's CDR3 is CSARGVSTYNEQFF. The CDR3 DNA sequence: TGCAGTGCTAGAGGCGTCAGCACCTACAATGAGCAGTTCTTC. This chain links TRBV20-1 with TRBJ2-1; no definite D call. Between the trimmed V and J ends, which lost 1 base and 2 bases, there was a span of 9 bases. The CDR3 consists of 14 residues. Germline V gene data show CDR1 as DFQATT and CDR2 as SNEGSKA (reference sequence).

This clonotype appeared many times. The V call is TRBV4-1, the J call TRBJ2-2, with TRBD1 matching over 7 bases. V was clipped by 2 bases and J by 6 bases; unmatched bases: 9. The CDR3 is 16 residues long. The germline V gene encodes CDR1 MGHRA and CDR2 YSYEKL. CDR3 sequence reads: CASSQPGQSIAGELFF. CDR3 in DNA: TGCGCCAGCAGCCAACCGGGACAGTCGATAGCCGGGGAGCTGTTTTTT.

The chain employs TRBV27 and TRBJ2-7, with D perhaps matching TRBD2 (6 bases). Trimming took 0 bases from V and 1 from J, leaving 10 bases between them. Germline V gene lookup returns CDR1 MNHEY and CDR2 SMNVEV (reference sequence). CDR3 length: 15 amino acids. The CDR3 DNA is TGTGCCAGCAGTTTATCGATCGGGGGTTCCTACGAGCAGTACTTC. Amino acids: CASSLSIGGSYEQYF.